The 29 T cell receptor beta chains reported below all come from one sample, sequenced in a study of T cells in Graves' hyperthyroidism and ophthalmopathy. Researchers took RNA transcripts and amplified the TCR beta CDR3 regions from them. The HTBI primer set drove a first-round RT-PCR of the TCR CDR3. TCRdb re-analysed the multiplex PCR reads in MiXCR, keeping a single row per CDR3 protein. The sample has more than 550,000 distinct CDR3 sequences; 40% to 55% are singletons. Sequencing used peripheral blood or thyroid tissue (not recorded which). These TCRs come from an adult man with Graves' disease, either hyperthyroidism or ophthalmopathy (not recorded which).

This clonotype was detected once. CDR3 DNA: TGTGCCAGCAGTTTATCTGTCAGAGGCAACACTGAAGCTTTCTTT. Protein sequence: CASSLSVRGNTEAFF. The chain carries TRBV6-5 and TRBJ1-1; D is ambiguous. Germline V gives CDR1 MNHEY, CDR2 SVGAGI. V lost 4 bases, J lost 2 bases, and 14 bases lay in between. The CDR3 sequence is 15 residues long.

This clonotype was seen many times. The gene calls are TRBV10-3 and TRBJ1-1, with D unclear. Germline V CDR1 and CDR2: ENHRY, SYGVKD. V lost 4 bases to trimming and J lost 4 bases, with 10 bases between them. The length of the CDR3 is 13 residues. CDR3 region: CAISVDGSTEAFF. The CDR3 nucleotides read TGTGCCATCAGTGTCGACGGGAGCACTGAAGCTTTCTTT.

In this sample, this clonotype turned up once. A much bigger clone sits one base away, suggesting this may be a read error. CDR3 in amino acids: CAISLRGAYGYTF. CDR3 in DNA: TGTGCCATCAGTCTGAGAGGAGCCTATGGCTACACCTTC. This chain uses TRBV10-3 with TRBJ1-2, with D hard to call. Deletions cut 5 bases from V and 4 bases from J, with 11 bases between. The CDR3 extends over 13 amino acids. Germline CDR1 is ENHRY and CDR2 is SYGVKD.

V gene TRBV29-1 combines with J gene TRBJ1-2; 9 bases match TRBD1. Trimming took 8 bases from V and 6 from J; bases not matched to a gene: 13. Per germline, CDR1 SQVTM and CDR2 ANQGSEA. This CDR3 contains 14 residues. CDR3 DNA sequence: TGCAGCTTAACCATACAGGGGGCAACGGATGGCTACACCTTC. It yields the protein CSLTIQGATDGYTF.

The chain recombines TRBV20-1 with TRBJ1-2; D perhaps matches TRBD1 (5 bases). CDR3 length: 13 amino acids. Trimming stripped 0 bases from V and 2 bases from J, with 7 bases between. Germline lookup yields CDR1 DFQATT and CDR2 SNEGSKA (reference sequence). The chain's CDR3 is CSARERDNYGYTF. In DNA form, the CDR3 reads TGCAGTGCTAGAGAAAGGGACAACTATGGCTACACCTTC.

This clonotype was seen ten or more times. The chain combines TRBV29-1 with TRBJ1-4, with D perhaps matching TRBD1 (5 bases). Germline V CDR1 and CDR2: SQVTM, ANQGSEA. This CDR3 region has 11 residues. DNA of the CDR3: TGCAGTCACCAGGGTAATGAAAAACTGTTTTTT. Its protein product is CSHQGNEKLFF. Using reference TRBV29-1 and TRBJ1-4 for the parts outside the CDR3, the full variable domain is SAVISQKPSRDICQRGTSLTIQCQVDSQVTMMFWYRQQPGQSLTLIATANQGSEATYESGFVIDKFPISRPNLTFSTLTVSNMSPEDSSIYLCSHQGNEKLFFGSGTQLSVL.

This clonotype was counted ten times or more. The chain employs TRBV7-8 and TRBJ2-5; D is unresolved. CDR3 length equals 13 residues. The germline V and J ends were trimmed by 5 bases and 4 bases, with 11 bases remaining between them. From germline, CDR1 is SGHVS and CDR2 FQNEAQ. The CDR3 region has the DNA TGTGCCAGCAGCCCTCCTTGGGGAGAGACCCAGTACTTC. This translates into CASSPPWGETQYF.

This clonotype was observed a few times. This sequence joins TRBV20-1 and TRBJ2-7; 11 bases agree with TRBD2. Germline loops: CDR1 DFQATT, CDR2 SNEGSKA (reference sequence). Trimming removed 0 bases from V and 5 bases from J; junction bases left unmatched: 3. CDR3 size: 14 residues. CDR3 loop: CSARDSGRVHEQYF. The CDR3 DNA reads TGCAGTGCTAGAGATAGCGGGAGGGTCCACGAGCAGTACTTC.

This clonotype was seen just once. The chain combines TRBV24-1 with TRBJ1-2, with a weak D call TRBD1 (6 bases). The CDR3 consists of 13 residues. Per germline, CDR1 KGHDR and CDR2 SFDVKD. Trimming stripped 5 bases from V and 7 bases from J, with 13 bases between. This chain's CDR3 is CATSATGYSGYTF. The DNA of the CDR3 is TGTGCCACCAGTGCCACAGGGTATAGTGGCTACACCTTC.

In its sample, this clonotype was seen a few times. The chain joins TRBV7-2 to TRBJ2-5; 9 bases are a match to TRBD2. Trimming removed 0 bases from V and 0 bases from J; junction bases left unmatched: 8. The germline gives CDR1 SGHTA, CDR2 FQGNSA. The CDR3 sequence is 18 residues long. The CDR3 DNA reads as TGTGCCAGCAGCTTAGCATTAGCGGGGGCTTGGTACCAAGAGACCCAGTACTTC. Translation gives CASSLALAGAWYQETQYF.

The genes are TRBV2 and TRBJ2-5; 8 nucleotides match TRBD1. There are 13 residues in the CDR3. J gave up 4 bases and V 10 bases, and 8 bases lay outside the gene matches. Germline CDR1 and CDR2: SNHLY and FYNNEI. The CDR3 DNA sequence: TGTGCCACCAGGACAGGGTTGGCAGAGACCCAGTACTTC. It is translated as CATRTGLAETQYF.

V gene TRBV5-6 combines with J gene TRBJ1-6; TRBD1 is a possible D gene (5 bases). The CDR3 runs to 13 residues. The ends were cut back, 4 bases at V and 6 bases at J, with 8 bases in the middle. Germline CDR1 and CDR2: SGHDT and YYEEEE. CDR3 in DNA: TGTGCCAGCAGCACAGGACCTAATTCACCCCTCCACTTT. It codes for CASSTGPNSPLHF.

The chain carries TRBV7-2 and TRBJ1-2; D remains ambiguous. The V end was cut by 5 bases, the J end by 1 base, with 17 bases between. The length of the CDR3 is 16 residues. Germline-derived CDR1 and CDR2 are SGHTA and FQGNSA. The CDR3 here is CASSERLGESNYGYTF. The CDR3, as DNA: TGTGCCAGCAGCGAGCGCCTCGGGGAGAGTAACTATGGCTACACCTTC. The variable domain in full, completed from reference TRBV7-2 and TRBJ1-2, reads GAGVSQSPSNKVTEKGKDVELRCDPISGHTALYWYRQSLGQGLEFLIYFQGNSAPDKSGLPSDRFSAERTGGSVSTLTIQRTQQEDSAVYLCASSERLGESNYGYTFGSGTRLTVV.

Turning to this clonotype: A read error may be the cause here, since a much bigger clone is one base away. The rearrangement links TRBV29-1 to TRBJ1-2; D is perhaps TRBD1 (6 bases). Looked up from germline, CDR1 is SQVTM and CDR2 is ANQGSEA. The CDR3 contains 10 residues. CDR3 DNA sequence: TGCAGCGTTGCGACAGGCGGCTACATCTTC. Amino acid sequence: CSVATGGYIF.

Concerning this clonotype itself: The DNA is left out, because the CDR3 cannot be placed on it with certainty; the CDR3 is given as TCRdb lists it. This sequence joins TRBV10-2 and TRBJ1-6; no check of the table's D call, TRBD1, against the DNA was made. Counting both end residues, the CDR3 totals 15 amino acids. Germline V gives CDR1 WSHSY, CDR2 SAAADI. The CDR3 protein is CASCASKGGYSPLHF.

This clonotype was observed once. A much more abundant neighbour one base away suggests this may be a read error. The rearrangement joins TRBV29-1 to TRBJ2-7; 9 nucleotides match TRBD1. V shed 4 bases and J 5 bases; nucleotides not matched to a gene: 15. Germline assignment: CDR1 SQVTM and CDR2 ANQGSEA. The CDR3 runs to 16 residues. The CDR3 region has the DNA TGCAGCGTTGTCGCCGGTCTGGGGACAGGGACCCACGAGCAGTACTTC. Translation: CSVVAGLGTGTHEQYF.

There are a few counts of this clonotype. This chain links TRBV7-9 with TRBJ2-2; D might be TRBD1 (6 bases). The CDR3 is 15 amino acids. Germline CDR1 reads SEHNR; CDR2 reads FQNEAQ (reference sequence). Trimming left V 5 bases short and J 0 bases short, with 10 bases between. CDR3 region: CASSTDSSNTGELFF. The CDR3 DNA reads as TGTGCCAGCAGCACGGACAGTTCGAACACCGGGGAGCTGTTTTTT.

This clonotype was observed at least ten times. The genes are TRBV6-5 and TRBJ2-7; TRBD2 might be the D (5 bases). Trimming removed 6 bases at V and 6 bases at J, with 9 bases between. The CDR3 consists of 11 residues. Germline CDR1 reads MNHEY; CDR2 reads SVGAGI. The DNA for the CDR3 is TGTGCCAGCAGGTCCGCGGGCGAGCAGTACTTC. Amino acid sequence: CASRSAGEQYF.

This clonotype was seen a single time. This may arise from a read error, as a much more abundant clone is one base away. The chain employs TRBV29-1 and TRBJ1-1; 10 positions agree with TRBD1. CDR3 length: 12 residues. CDR1 is SQVTM, CDR2 ANQGSEA, per germline. The DNA of the CDR3 is TGCAGCGTCGGACAGGGGGGCTCTGAAGCTTCCTTT. Translation: CSVGQGGSEASF.

This clonotype appeared many times. This rearrangement joins TRBV2 to TRBJ1-4; D gene uncertain. From germline, CDR1 is SNHLY and CDR2 FYNNEI. Trimming removed 10 bases from V and 3 bases from J, with 12 bases in between. The CDR3 has 13 amino acids. CDR3 loop: CATNRDPNEKLFF. CDR3 bases: TGTGCCACGAACCGGGATCCTAATGAAAAACTGTTTTTT.

The V gene is TRBV10-3, the J gene TRBJ1-3; D is possibly TRBD1 (5 bases). The CDR3 sequence is 14 residues long. The V end lost 2 bases, the J end lost 5 bases, and 10 bases lay between the germline ends. Germline V gene data show CDR1 as ENHRY and CDR2 as SYGVKD. DNA of the CDR3: TGTGCCATCAGTGAGGTGGGGGATAGAAACACCATATATTTT. Translation gives CAISEVGDRNTIYF.

The table lists this clonotype with many counts. The CDR3 protein is CATESGREREAFF. The CDR3 coding sequence is TGTGCCACCGAATCAGGCAGGGAAAGGGAAGCTTTCTTT. The chain couples TRBV24-1 to TRBJ1-1; perhaps TRBD1 as D (5 bases). Trimming removed 9 bases from V and 8 bases from J, with 18 bases in between. The CDR3 runs to 13 residues. Germline CDR1 is KGHDR and CDR2 is SFDVKD.

This clonotype occurred a few times. The J gene is TRBJ1-5, the V gene TRBV7-8; D not certain. V was cut by 3 bases and J by 1 base, with 13 bases left in between. From germline, CDR1 is SGHVS and CDR2 FQNEAQ. CDR3 length: 16 residues. CDR3 loop: CASSLWGILSNQPQHF. CDR3 DNA: TGTGCCAGCAGCTTGTGGGGTATCCTCAGCAATCAGCCCCAGCATTTT.

This clonotype appeared many times. The chain links TRBV29-1 to TRBJ1-2, with D perhaps TRBD1 (5 bases). Germline lookup yields CDR1 SQVTM and CDR2 ANQGSEA. The CDR3 is 11 residues long. Trimming pared 5 bases from V and 2 bases from J, leaving 6 bases between. CDR3 loop: CSVQGNYGYTF. The CDR3, as DNA: TGCAGCGTTCAGGGAAACTATGGCTACACCTTC.

The table lists this clonotype with many counts. This chain joins TRBV19 and TRBJ1-6; maybe TRBD1 (6 bases). The CDR3 runs to 14 residues. V was pared by 6 bases and J by 9 bases, with 15 bases between. Germline CDR1 reads LNHDA; CDR2 reads SQIVND (reference sequence). CDR3: CASRNTGFPSPLHF. DNA for the CDR3: TGTGCCAGTAGGAATACAGGGTTCCCTTCACCCCTCCACTTT.

The rearrangement joins TRBV6-1 to TRBJ2-7; 7 bases are a match to TRBD1. The CDR3 runs to 16 residues. The V gene end was trimmed by 6 bases and the J gene end by 3 bases; junction bases not matched to a gene: 14. Germline loops: CDR1 MNHNS, CDR2 SASEGT. The CDR3 region has the DNA TGTGCCAGCAGGCTAAGTCCGGGACAGTCAATCTACGAGCAGTACTTC. Protein sequence: CASRLSPGQSIYEQYF.

The chain uses TRBV10-3 and TRBJ1-3; no definite D call. Deletions cut 1 base from V and 0 bases from J, with 10 bases between. The CDR3 length is 16 residues. The germline gives CDR1 ENHRY, CDR2 SYGVKD. For the CDR3, the DNA is TGTGCCATCAGTGAGTTCGGGAAGGACTCTGGAAACACCATATATTTT. Amino acids: CAISEFGKDSGNTIYF.

The chain combines TRBV2 with TRBJ1-5; TRBD1 is a possible D gene (5 bases). Trimming took 8 bases from V and 1 from J, leaving 12 bases between them. Germline V gene lookup returns CDR1 SNHLY and CDR2 FYNNEI. This CDR3 is 14 amino acids long. The CDR3 here is CASLGSGSNQPQHF. The CDR3 nucleotides read TGTGCCAGCTTGGGCTCAGGGAGCAATCAGCCCCAGCATTTT.

The rearrangement links TRBV9 to TRBJ2-7; 12 positions agree with TRBD1. CDR1 is SGDLS and CDR2 is YYNGEE in the germline V gene. CDR3 length: 16 amino acids. The ends lost 4 bases at V and 2 bases at J; junction bases unmatched: 7. For the CDR3, the DNA is TGTGCCAGCAGCCAAGGGGACAGGGGGCCTACCTACGAGCAGTACTTC. The encoded protein is CASSQGDRGPTYEQYF.